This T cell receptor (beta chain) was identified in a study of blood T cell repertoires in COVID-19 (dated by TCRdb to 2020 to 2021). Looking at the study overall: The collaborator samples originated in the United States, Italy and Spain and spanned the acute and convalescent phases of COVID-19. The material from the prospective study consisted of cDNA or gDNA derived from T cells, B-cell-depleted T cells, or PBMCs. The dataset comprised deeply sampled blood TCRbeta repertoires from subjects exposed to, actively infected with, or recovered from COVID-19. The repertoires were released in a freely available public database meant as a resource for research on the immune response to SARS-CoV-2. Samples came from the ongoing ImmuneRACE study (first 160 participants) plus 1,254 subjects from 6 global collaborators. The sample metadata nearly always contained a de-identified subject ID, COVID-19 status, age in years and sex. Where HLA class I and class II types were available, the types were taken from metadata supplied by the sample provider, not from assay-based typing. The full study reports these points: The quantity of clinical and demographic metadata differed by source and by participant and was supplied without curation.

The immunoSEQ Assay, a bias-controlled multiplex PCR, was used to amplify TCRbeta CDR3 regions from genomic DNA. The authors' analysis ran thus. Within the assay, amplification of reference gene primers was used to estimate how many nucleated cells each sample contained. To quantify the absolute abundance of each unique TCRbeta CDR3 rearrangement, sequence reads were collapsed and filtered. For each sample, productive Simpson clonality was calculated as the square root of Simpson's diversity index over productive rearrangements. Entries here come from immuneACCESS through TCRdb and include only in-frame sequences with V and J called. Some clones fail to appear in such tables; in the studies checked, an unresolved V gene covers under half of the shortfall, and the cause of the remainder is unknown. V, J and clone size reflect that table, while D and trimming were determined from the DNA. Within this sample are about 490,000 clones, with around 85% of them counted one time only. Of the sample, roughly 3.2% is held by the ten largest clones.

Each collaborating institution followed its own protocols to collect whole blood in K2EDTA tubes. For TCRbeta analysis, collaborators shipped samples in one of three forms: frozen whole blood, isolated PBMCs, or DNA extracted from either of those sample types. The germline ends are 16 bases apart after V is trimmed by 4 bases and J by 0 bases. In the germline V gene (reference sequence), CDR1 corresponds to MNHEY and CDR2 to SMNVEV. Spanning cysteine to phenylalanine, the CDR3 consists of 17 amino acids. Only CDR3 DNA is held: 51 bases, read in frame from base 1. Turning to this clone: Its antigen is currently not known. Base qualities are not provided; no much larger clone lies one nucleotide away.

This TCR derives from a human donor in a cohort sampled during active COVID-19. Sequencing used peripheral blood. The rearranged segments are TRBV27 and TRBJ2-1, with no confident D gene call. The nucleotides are TGTGCCAGCAGTTCCGGGTTTAGCCGTGGCTCCTACAATGAGCAGTTCTTC. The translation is CASSSGFSRGSYNEQFF.